The TCR beta chain described here comes from a study of tumour-infiltrating T cells in Burkitt lymphoma. Study in general: Survival, overall and progression-free, tracked with productive clonality.

Germline CDR1 and CDR2: PRHDT and FYEKMQ (reference sequence). This CDR3 has 17 amino acids. J lost 5 bases, V lost 2 bases, and 9 bases had no gene match. Assay: immunoSEQ multiplex PCR; the TCRdb copy retains only in-frame clones and omits some. Of about 14,000 clones in the sample, 25% to 35% were seen once. The receptor comes from a human donor with diffuse large B-cell lymphoma. The sequencing sample was made of tumor tissue. The rearrangement links TRBV13 to TRBJ2-1, with TRBD2 matching over 10 bases. DNA of the CDR3: TGTGCCAGCAGCTTACCCGCTCTAGCGGGAGTTGACAATGAGCAGTTCTTC. As protein: CASSLPALAGVDNEQFF.